This TCR beta chain was sequenced during a study of T cell clusters in autoimmune cytopenias. In the study overall: A median of roughly 54,000 TRB reads per sample yielded a median around 2,400 distinct clonotypes.

The CDR3 covers 12 residues. The germline CDR1 and CDR2 sequences are SGHDT and YYEEEE. TRB was amplified by touch-down multiplex PCR, primer pools A and B combined. TCRdb re-called the multiplex PCR reads; one entry per CDR3 protein, DNA not given. The sample table sets out several thousand distinct CDR3 sequences. TRB was amplified from 250 ng of peripheral blood genomic DNA per sample. This TCR came from a human donor with an autoimmune cytopenia or autoimmune hepatitis (not recorded which). The sequenced material came from peripheral blood. The chain joins TRBV5-6 to TRBJ2-5. The CDR3 loop reads CASSARTETQYF.